Sequencing of this T cell receptor (beta chain) was carried out in a study of blood T cell repertoires in COVID-19. This clone has only a few counts. Profiling relied on immunoSEQ multiplex PCR, and the TCRdb table lists in-frame clones only, not all of them. The sample has 150,000 to 200,000 clones, approximately 81% seen once. Germline-derived CDR1 and CDR2 are MNHNS and SASEGT. CDR3 length: 14 amino acids. The ends lost 2 bases at V and 7 bases at J; junction bases unmatched: 7. Sequencing used peripheral blood. The J gene is TRBJ1-1, the V gene TRBV6-1; 7 bases fit TRBD1. The sequence was collected from a woman in her seventies with COVID-19, enrolled during active disease. CDR3 sequence (DNA): TGTGCCAGCAGTGAATTCAACAGGGGCAGTGAAGCTTTCTTT. It encodes CASSEFNRGSEAFF.